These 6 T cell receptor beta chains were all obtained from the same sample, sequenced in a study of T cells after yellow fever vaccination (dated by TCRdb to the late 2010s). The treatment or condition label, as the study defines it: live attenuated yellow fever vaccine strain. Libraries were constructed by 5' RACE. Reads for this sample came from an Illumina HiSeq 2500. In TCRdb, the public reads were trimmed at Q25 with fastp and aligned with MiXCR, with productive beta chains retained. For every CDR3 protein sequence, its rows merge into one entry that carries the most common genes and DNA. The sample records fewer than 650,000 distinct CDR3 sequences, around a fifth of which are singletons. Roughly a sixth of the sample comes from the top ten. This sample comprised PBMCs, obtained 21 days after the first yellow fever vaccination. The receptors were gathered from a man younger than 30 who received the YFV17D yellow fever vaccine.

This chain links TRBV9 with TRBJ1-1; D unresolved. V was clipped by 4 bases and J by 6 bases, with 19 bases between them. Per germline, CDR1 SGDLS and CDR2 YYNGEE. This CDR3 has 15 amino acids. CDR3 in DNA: TGTGCCAGCAGCCCCAATGTACGGGGATCGGCTGAAGCTTTCTTT. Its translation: CASSPNVRGSAEAFF.

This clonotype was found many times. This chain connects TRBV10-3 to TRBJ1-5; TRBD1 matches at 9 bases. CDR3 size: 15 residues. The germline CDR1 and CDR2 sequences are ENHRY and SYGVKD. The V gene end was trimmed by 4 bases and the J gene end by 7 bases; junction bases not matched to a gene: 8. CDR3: CAISARQGVGQPQHF. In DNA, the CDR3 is TGTGCCATCAGTGCTCGACAGGGGGTTGGCCAGCCCCAGCATTTT.

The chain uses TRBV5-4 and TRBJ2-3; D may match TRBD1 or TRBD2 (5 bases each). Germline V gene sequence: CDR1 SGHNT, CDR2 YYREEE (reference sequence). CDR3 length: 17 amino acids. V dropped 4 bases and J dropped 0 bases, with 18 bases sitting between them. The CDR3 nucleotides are TGTGCCAGCAGCCGACCCCCCCGGGGCTCTAGCACAGATACGCAGTATTTT. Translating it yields CASSRPPRGSSTDTQYF.

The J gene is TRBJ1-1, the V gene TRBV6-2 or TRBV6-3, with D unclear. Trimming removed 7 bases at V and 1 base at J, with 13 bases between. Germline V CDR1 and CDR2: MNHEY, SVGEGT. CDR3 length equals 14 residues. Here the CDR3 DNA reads TGTGCCAGCACCTCTAACCCACAGAACACTGAAGCTTTCTTT. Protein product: CASTSNPQNTEAFF.

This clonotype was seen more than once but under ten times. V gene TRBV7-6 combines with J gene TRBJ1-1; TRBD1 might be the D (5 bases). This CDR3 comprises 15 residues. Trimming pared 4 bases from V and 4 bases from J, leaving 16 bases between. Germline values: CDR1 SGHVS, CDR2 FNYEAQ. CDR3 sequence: CASSSQPGTTTEAFF. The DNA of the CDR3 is TGTGCCAGCAGCTCCCAACCCGGGACGACCACTGAAGCTTTCTTT.

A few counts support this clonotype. CDR3 region: CASSEAGVSTDTQYF. The DNA for the CDR3 is TGTGCCAGCAGTGAAGCGGGCGTTAGCACAGATACGCAGTATTTT. The V gene is TRBV2, the J gene TRBJ2-3; D unresolved. Germline CDR1 and CDR2: SNHLY and FYNNEI. This CDR3 region has 15 residues. V lost 0 bases to trimming and J lost 0 bases, with 7 bases between them. Full variable domain (remainder filled in from reference TRBV2 and TRBJ2-3): EPEVTQTPSHQVTQMGQEVILRCVPISNHLYFYWYRQILGQKVEFLVSFYNNEISEKSEIFDDQFSVERPDGSNFTLKIRSTKLEDSAMYFCASSEAGVSTDTQYFGPGTRLTVL.